Listed here are 18 T cell receptor beta chains from one sample, sequenced in a study of blood T cell repertoires in COVID-19. Assay used: immunoSEQ multiplex PCR; TCRdb lists only in-frame clones, some missing. The top ten hold approximately 12% of the sample, which has 150,000 to 200,000 clones, 81% seen once. The material sequenced was peripheral blood. The receptors stem from a woman at least 80 years old with COVID-19, enrolled during active disease.

This clone showed up just a few times. The rearrangement uses TRBV5-6 and TRBJ2-7; TRBD1 is a possible D gene (6 bases). The CDR3 is 16 residues long. Germline V gene lookup returns CDR1 SGHDT and CDR2 YYEEEE. Trimming took off 4 bases at V and 1 base at J, with 18 bases between the two ends. CDR3: CASSPTPGQQSYEQYF. In nucleotides, the CDR3 is TGTGCCAGCAGCCCTACACCTGGACAGCAATCCTACGAGCAGTACTTC.

This clone has a handful of counts. The V call is TRBV2, the J call TRBJ1-2; D might be TRBD1 (5 bases). Germline CDR1 is SNHLY and CDR2 is FYNNEI. V lost 6 bases to trimming and J lost 5 bases, with 10 bases between them. CDR3 length: 12 amino acids. In DNA form, the CDR3 reads TGTGCCAGCAGGCCGGGACTGTATGGCTACACCTTC. It specifies CASRPGLYGYTF.

The rearrangement uses TRBV2 and TRBJ2-1; TRBD2 aligns across 10 bases. V lost 7 bases and J lost 10; bases outside the gene matches: 4. The length of the CDR3 is 12 residues. Germline lookup yields CDR1 SNHLY and CDR2 FYNNEI. CDR3: CASTGTSAEQFF. The DNA of the CDR3 is TGTGCCAGCACAGGGACTAGCGCGGAGCAGTTCTTC.

In its sample, this clone was seen once. The V and J genes are TRBV12-3 or TRBV12-4 and TRBJ2-2; D is unclear. The CDR3 runs to 13 residues. Trimming stripped 6 bases from V and 7 bases from J, with 12 bases between. The CDR3 region has the DNA TGTGCCAGCAGCTCCCGTGGCGGCGGGGAGCTGTTTTTT. This translates into CASSSRGGGELFF.

This chain joins TRBV5-1 and TRBJ2-7; 9 bases are shared with TRBD1. This CDR3 has 16 residues. Germline values: CDR1 SGHRS, CDR2 YFSETQ. The V and J ends lost 4 bases and 5 bases, in that order; junction bases with no gene match: 13. CDR3 DNA: TGCGCCAGCAGCAAAGCGACAGGGGGAATCCCCAACGAGCAGTACTTC. Protein: CASSKATGGIPNEQYF.

The chain uses TRBV6-5 and TRBJ1-4; tentatively, D is TRBD1 (6 bases). Germline CDR1 is MNHEY and CDR2 is SVGAGI. This CDR3 spans 14 amino acids. V dropped 6 bases and J dropped 7 bases, with 15 bases sitting between them. The CDR3 coding sequence is TGTGCCAGCAGACGGACAGCACGTAGTGAAAAACTGTTTTTT. Its translation: CASRRTARSEKLFF.

This chain links TRBV19 with TRBJ2-7; D is unclear. V dropped 0 bases and J dropped 0 bases, with 3 bases sitting between them. From germline, CDR1 is LNHDA and CDR2 SQIVND (reference sequence). There are 13 residues in the CDR3. CDR3 loop: CASSIDISYEQYF. The CDR3 DNA reads TGTGCCAGTAGTATAGACATCTCCTACGAGCAGTACTTC.

This chain links TRBV27 with TRBJ1-2; 9 positions agree with TRBD1. The V and J ends lost 5 bases and 1 base, in that order; junction bases with no gene match: 14. The CDR3 covers 18 residues. Germline assignment: CDR1 MNHEY and CDR2 SMNVEV (reference sequence). CDR3 coding DNA: TGTGCCAGCAGTACGCACTCCGGGACAGGGATTAGTAACTATGGCTACACCTTC. This translates into CASSTHSGTGISNYGYTF.

The chain recombines TRBV24-1 with TRBJ1-4, with 12 bases identical to TRBD1. The CDR3 is made up of 19 amino acids. Per germline, CDR1 KGHDR and CDR2 SFDVKD. The junction had 15 bases not matched to a gene; V was cut back by 5 bases and J by 6 bases. For the CDR3, the DNA is TGTGCCACCAGTGCTGGGGTTGGGACAGGGGGCCTTGGGGATGAAAAACTGTTTTTT. Translation gives CATSAGVGTGGLGDEKLFF.

The chain combines TRBV19 with TRBJ1-2; D gene unclear. Trimming removed 5 bases from V and 8 bases from J, with 15 bases in between. This CDR3 contains 13 residues. From germline, CDR1 is LNHDA and CDR2 SQIVND (reference sequence). CDR3 amino acids: CASSVQIGAGYTF. CDR3 coding DNA: TGTGCCAGTAGTGTACAAATCGGAGCCGGCTACACCTTC.

CDR3 nucleotides: TGTGCCAGCGACCCCCGACGGACAAACTCTGGAAACACCATATATTTT. This codes for CASDPRRTNSGNTIYF. V usage is TRBV7-9 and J usage is TRBJ1-3; tentative D call: TRBD1 (5 bases). The CDR3 spans 16 residues. Germline-derived CDR1 and CDR2 are SEHNR and FQNEAQ (reference sequence). Between the trimmed V and J ends, which lost 8 bases and 0 bases, there was a span of 17 bases.

The chain has TRBV29-1 and TRBJ1-2, with no clear D. The germline CDR1 and CDR2 sequences are SQVTM and ANQGSEA. V lost 5 bases, J lost 8 bases, and 12 bases lay in between. This CDR3 spans 11 amino acids. The CDR3 DNA sequence: TGCAGCGTTTGGTTCTCGGGGGGCTACACCTTC. This gives the protein CSVWFSGGYTF.

This sequence joins TRBV9 and TRBJ2-7; TRBD1 matches 10 bases. Germline CDR1 SGDLS, CDR2 YYNGEE. The CDR3 totals 15 residues. V trimming: 2 bases; J trimming: 4 bases; junction bases outside the gene matches: 6. This CDR3 is CASSVGPGQGYEQYF. CDR3 bases: TGTGCCAGCAGCGTCGGACCGGGACAGGGGTACGAGCAGTACTTC.

As regards this clone: Other DNA sequences in this specimen translate into the identical CDR3. V usage is TRBV28 and J usage is TRBJ2-7; 9 bases align to TRBD2. The V gene's germline CDR1 is MDHEN and CDR2 SYDVKM. The length of the CDR3 is 14 residues. Germline trimming cut 5 bases from V and 2 bases from J; bases unmatched to any gene: 4. CDR3 sequence (DNA): TGTGCCAGCAGTCTGGGACTAGCCCCCTACGAGCAGTACTTC. Amino acid sequence: CASSLGLAPYEQYF. The full variable domain, in which reference TRBV28 and TRBJ2-7 provide the parts outside the CDR3, is DVKVTQSSRYLVKRTGEKVFLECVQDMDHENMFWYRQDPGLGLRLIYFSYDVKMKEKGDIPEGYSVSREKKERFSLILESASTNQTSMYLCASSLGLAPYEQYFGPGTRLTVT.

The chain combines TRBV28 with TRBJ2-1; TRBD2 is a possible D gene (6 bases). The CDR3 is 14 residues long. V was clipped by 4 bases and J by 9 bases, with 16 bases between them. Per the germline V gene, CDR1 is MDHEN and CDR2 is SYDVKM. For the CDR3, the DNA is TGTGCCAGCAGTTCCCACGCCGGGGGTGGTGAGCAGTTCTTC. Translation gives CASSSHAGGGEQFF.

In this sample, this clone turned up a few times. The chain has TRBV20-1 and TRBJ1-2; D might be TRBD1 (5 bases). The germline CDR1 and CDR2 sequences are DFQATT and SNEGSKA (reference sequence). V lost 4 bases and J lost 5, with 8 bases in between. The length of the CDR3 is 11 residues. For the CDR3, the DNA is TGCAGTGCTAATGGGGGGTATGGCTACACCTTC. This codes for CSANGGYGYTF.

The chain has TRBV11-3 and TRBJ2-3, with 7 bases fitting TRBD2. V was pared by 3 bases and J by 3 bases, with 6 bases of the junction left unmatched. Germline V CDR1 and CDR2: SGHNT, YENEEA. The CDR3 is made up of 15 amino acids. CDR3: CASSFGGGGTDTQYF. The CDR3 nucleotides read TGTGCCAGCAGCTTCGGCGGGGGTGGAACAGATACGCAGTATTTT.

The chain uses TRBV28 and TRBJ2-1; 9 bases line up with TRBD2. After removal of 6 bases from V and 8 bases from J, the junction contained 2 bases not matched to a gene. The CDR3 spans 12 residues. Germline V lookup: CDR1 MDHEN, CDR2 SYDVKM. In DNA form, the CDR3 reads TGTGCCAGCAGCATAGCGGGAGATGAGCAGTTCTTC. Protein sequence: CASSIAGDEQFF.